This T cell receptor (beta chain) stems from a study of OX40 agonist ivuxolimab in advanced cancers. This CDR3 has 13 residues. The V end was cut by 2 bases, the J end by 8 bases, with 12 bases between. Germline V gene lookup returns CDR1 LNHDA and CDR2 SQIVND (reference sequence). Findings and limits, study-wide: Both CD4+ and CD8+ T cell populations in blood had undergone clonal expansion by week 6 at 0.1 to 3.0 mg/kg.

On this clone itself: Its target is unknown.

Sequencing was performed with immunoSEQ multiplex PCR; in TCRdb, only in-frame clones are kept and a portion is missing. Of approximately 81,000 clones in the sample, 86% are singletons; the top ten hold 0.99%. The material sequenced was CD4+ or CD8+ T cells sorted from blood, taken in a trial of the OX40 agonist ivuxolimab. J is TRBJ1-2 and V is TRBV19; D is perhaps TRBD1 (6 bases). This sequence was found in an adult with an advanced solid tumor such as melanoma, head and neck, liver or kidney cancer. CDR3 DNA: TGTGCCAGTAGTATAATGGGGGCTGGAGGCTACACCTTC. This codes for CASSIMGAGGYTF.